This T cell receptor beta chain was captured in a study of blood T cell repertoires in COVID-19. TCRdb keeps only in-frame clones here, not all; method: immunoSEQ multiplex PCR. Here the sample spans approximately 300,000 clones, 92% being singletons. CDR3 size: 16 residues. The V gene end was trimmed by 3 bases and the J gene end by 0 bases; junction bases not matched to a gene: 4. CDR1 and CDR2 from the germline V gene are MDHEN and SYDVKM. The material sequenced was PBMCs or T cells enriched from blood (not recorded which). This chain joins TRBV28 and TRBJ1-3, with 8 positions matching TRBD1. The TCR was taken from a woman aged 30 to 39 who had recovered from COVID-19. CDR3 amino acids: CASSFHQGASGNTIYF. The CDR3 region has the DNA TGTGCCAGCAGTTTTCATCAGGGGGCCTCTGGAAACACCATATATTTT.